These 22 T cell receptor beta chains were sequenced from one sample in a study of blood T cell repertoires in COVID-19. Repertoires were generated with immunoSEQ multiplex PCR, while TCRdb's copy carries only in-frame clones and drops some. This sample has roughly 80,000 clones, with 90% found just once. The sample taken for sequencing was peripheral blood. These receptors all stem from a woman aged 80 or over with active or convalescent COVID-19.

The chain recombines TRBV4-3 with TRBJ2-7; no clear D gene. Germline CDR1 and CDR2: LGHNA and YSLEER. The V end lost 0 bases, the J end lost 3 bases, and 12 bases lay between the germline ends. The CDR3 has 15 residues. CDR3 nucleotides: TGCGCCAGCAGCCAAGATTTAGGCAGGAACTACGAGCAGTACTTC. This sequence encodes CASSQDLGRNYEQYF.

The chain uses TRBV5-1 and TRBJ1-1; D unclear. This CDR3 contains 12 residues. Germline-derived CDR1 and CDR2 are SGHRS and YFSETQ. The V end lost 5 bases, the J end lost 4 bases, and 9 bases lay between the germline ends. CDR3 sequence: CASRVTGTEAFF. CDR3 sequence (DNA): TGCGCCAGCAGGGTGACGGGCACTGAAGCTTTCTTT.

The chain joins TRBV28 to TRBJ1-2, with 9 bases matching TRBD1. The germline V gene encodes CDR1 MDHEN and CDR2 SYDVKM. Trimming took 6 bases from V and 4 from J; bases not matched to a gene: 6. This CDR3 is built from 14 residues. DNA for the CDR3: TGTGCCAGCAGCCTAACAGGGGGCGTCTATGGCTACACCTTC. Translated, it gives CASSLTGGVYGYTF.

The genes are TRBV5-1 and TRBJ1-3; a weak D match, TRBD1 (5 bases). The ends were cut back, 3 bases at V and 4 bases at J, with 17 bases in the middle. The germline V gene encodes CDR1 SGHRS and CDR2 YFSETQ. This CDR3 is 16 amino acids long. CDR3 bases: TGCGCCAGCAGCTCGTCGTCGCCGGGACTCGGAAACACCATATATTTT. Amino acid sequence: CASSSSSPGLGNTIYF.

The chain joins TRBV27 to TRBJ1-6; 9 nucleotides align to TRBD1. Germline CDR1 MNHEY, CDR2 SMNVEV (reference sequence). The CDR3 contains 14 residues. J gave up 8 bases and V 4 bases, and 3 bases lay outside the gene matches. The CDR3 nucleotides are TGTGCCAGCAGTTGGGACAGGGTCCATTCACCCCTCCACTTT. It is translated as CASSWDRVHSPLHF.

The chain carries TRBV4-1 and TRBJ2-1, with 7 bases aligning to TRBD2. Germline-derived CDR1 and CDR2 are MGHRA and YSYEKL. This CDR3 has 13 residues. J lost 13 bases, V lost 3 bases, and 9 bases had no gene match. The CDR3: CASSHMGGKEQFF. The CDR3 coding sequence is TGCGCCAGCAGCCATATGGGGGGGAAGGAACAGTTCTTC.

The rearrangement links TRBV27 to TRBJ2-7; D call uncertain. The germline gives CDR1 MNHEY, CDR2 SMNVEV (reference sequence). The ends were cut back, 6 bases at V and 0 bases at J, with 6 bases in the middle. The CDR3 is 12 amino acids. CDR3 in amino acids: CASSHNSYEQYF. Here the CDR3 DNA reads TGTGCCAGCAGCCACAACTCCTACGAGCAGTACTTC.

The chain recombines TRBV19 with TRBJ1-1; D not certain. V was trimmed by 6 bases and J by 0 bases, leaving 8 bases between them. The germline V gene has CDR1 LNHDA and CDR2 SQIVND (reference sequence). CDR3 size: 13 residues. CDR3 residues: CASRERVNTEAFF. DNA for the CDR3: TGTGCCAGTAGAGAGAGGGTGAACACTGAAGCTTTCTTT.

The rearrangement uses TRBV6-5 and TRBJ2-2; 7 bases align to TRBD1. This CDR3 contains 14 residues. The V gene's germline CDR1 is MNHEY and CDR2 SVGAGI. J gave up 4 bases and V 6 bases, and 5 bases lay outside the gene matches. CDR3 sequence (DNA): TGTGCCAGCAGCCCGACAGGGTCCACCGGGGAGCTGTTTTTT. Translation: CASSPTGSTGELFF.

The chain employs TRBV7-9 and TRBJ2-5; a possible D gene is TRBD2 (6 bases). The CDR3 has 15 amino acids. Germline lookup yields CDR1 SEHNR and CDR2 FQNEAQ (reference sequence). The ends were cut back, 1 base at V and 1 base at J, with 10 bases in the middle. The CDR3 DNA follows: TGTGCCAGCAGCTTAGGTGGGGGGTTCCAAGAGACCCAGTACTTC. Translation gives CASSLGGGFQETQYF.

This chain links TRBV2 with TRBJ1-2; TRBD1 matches at 8 bases. J gave up 7 bases and V 5 bases, and 6 bases lay outside the gene matches. Germline V CDR1 and CDR2: SNHLY, FYNNEI. The CDR3 has 13 residues. CDR3 region: CASSTTGEAGYTF. The CDR3, as DNA: TGTGCCAGCAGTACGACAGGGGAAGCTGGCTACACCTTC.

The table lists this clone with a count of one. The CDR3 DNA follows: TGCGCCAGCAGCTTCGACAGGGCGGACTATGGCTACACCTTC. This gives the protein CASSFDRADYGYTF. This chain uses TRBV5-1 with TRBJ1-2; the match to TRBD1 covers 7 bases. The trim removed 2 bases at V and 3 bases at J, leaving 4 bases unmatched. This CDR3 spans 14 amino acids. Germline-derived CDR1 and CDR2 are SGHRS and YFSETQ.

V gene TRBV6-6 combines with J gene TRBJ2-7; 10 bases align to TRBD1. The CDR3 extends over 15 amino acids. Germline-derived CDR1 and CDR2 are MNHNY and SVGAGI (reference sequence). The trim removed 7 bases at V and 3 bases at J, leaving 9 bases unmatched. CDR3 region: CASTERDRGVYEQYF. CDR3 DNA: TGTGCCAGCACCGAACGGGACAGGGGCGTCTACGAGCAGTACTTC.

The chain carries TRBV5-4 and TRBJ2-3, with a weak D call TRBD2 (6 bases). Trimming took 1 base from V and 1 from J, leaving 10 bases between them. Germline V gene lookup returns CDR1 SGHNT and CDR2 YYREEE (reference sequence). This CDR3 is 15 amino acids long. CDR3 sequence reads: CASSLRRGRTDTQYF. The CDR3 DNA reads as TGTGCCAGCAGCTTGCGGCGGGGTCGCACAGATACGCAGTATTTT.

J is TRBJ2-5 and V is TRBV6-2 or TRBV6-3; D might be TRBD1 (6 bases). The CDR3 consists of 16 residues. Germline assignment: CDR1 MNHEY and CDR2 SVGEGT. Trimming took off 5 bases at V and 1 base at J, with 17 bases between the two ends. CDR3 DNA sequence: TGTGCCAGCAGTCCAGTCCTCGGACAGTCCCAAGAGACCCAGTACTTC. This sequence encodes CASSPVLGQSQETQYF.

In this sample, this clone turned up once. This chain connects TRBV2 to TRBJ1-3; TRBD1 agrees at 8 bases. CDR3 length equals 15 residues. V dropped 6 bases and J dropped 6; count of bases not matched to a gene: 10. Germline-derived CDR1 and CDR2 are SNHLY and FYNNEI. CDR3 amino acids: CASRFGQGFANTIYF. CDR3 DNA sequence: TGTGCCAGCAGATTCGGACAGGGTTTTGCAAACACCATATATTTT. Filled out from reference TRBV2 and TRBJ1-3, the complete variable domain reads EPEVTQTPSHQVTQMGQEVILRCVPISNHLYFYWYRQILGQKVEFLVSFYNNEISEKSEIFDDQFSVERPDGSNFTLKIRSTKLEDSAMYFCASRFGQGFANTIYFGEGSWLTVV.

The rearrangement links TRBV29-1 to TRBJ2-7, with TRBD1 matching 10 bases. V shed 7 bases and J 9 bases; nucleotides not matched to a gene: 15. This CDR3 is built from 14 residues. Germline loops: CDR1 SQVTM, CDR2 ANQGSEA. CDR3 loop: CSARGGTGAAGQYF. The CDR3 DNA sequence: TGCAGCGCCAGAGGGGGGACAGGGGCCGCTGGGCAGTACTTC.

The V call is TRBV4-1, the J call TRBJ2-3, with 13 nucleotides matching TRBD2. J lost 2 bases, V lost 4 bases, and 3 bases had no gene match. The germline CDR1 and CDR2 sequences are MGHRA and YSYEKL. The CDR3 length is 16 residues. The CDR3 spells CASSRGTSGVTDTQYF. The CDR3 DNA sequence: TGCGCCAGCAGCCGCGGGACTAGCGGGGTCACAGATACGCAGTATTTT.

This chain connects TRBV24-1 to TRBJ1-1; TRBD1 matches 8 bases. The J segment lost 4 bases and the V segment lost 7 bases, leaving 4 bases of the junction unmatched. Germline-derived CDR1 and CDR2 are KGHDR and SFDVKD. This CDR3 region has 13 residues. The CDR3 here is CATSTTGVTEAFF. The CDR3 coding sequence is TGTGCCACCAGCACGACAGGGGTCACTGAAGCTTTCTTT.

The CDR3 loop reads CASSLRSGTGVHEQYF. CDR3 nucleotides: TGTGCCAGCAGCTTACGATCTGGGACAGGTGTCCACGAGCAGTACTTC. V is TRBV5-6 and J is TRBJ2-7; 8 nucleotides agree with TRBD1. The length of the CDR3 is 16 residues. Trimming removed 2 bases from V and 5 bases from J; junction bases left unmatched: 12. The germline CDR1 and CDR2 sequences are SGHDT and YYEEEE. The complete variable domain, with remaining parts taken from reference TRBV5-6 and TRBJ2-7, reads DAGVTQSPTHLIKTRGQQVTLRCSPKSGHDTVSWYQQALGQGPQFIFQYYEEEERQRGNFPDRFSGHQFPNYSSELNVNALLLGDSALYLCASSLRSGTGVHEQYFGPGTRLTVT.

The gene calls are TRBV6-2 or TRBV6-3 and TRBJ1-6, with 8 bases identical to TRBD1. Per the germline V gene, CDR1 is MNHEY and CDR2 is SVGEGT. The CDR3 is 15 residues long. The V and J ends lost 2 bases and 7 bases, in that order; junction bases with no gene match: 4. CDR3 in DNA: TGTGCCAGCAGTTACCGGACAGGGAACAATTCACCCCTCCACTTT. Its translation is CASSYRTGNNSPLHF.

The rearrangement uses TRBV6-2 or TRBV6-3 and TRBJ2-3; weak D call: TRBD2 (5 bases). Trimming took 4 bases from V and 4 from J, leaving 15 bases between them. CDR3 length equals 15 residues. Germline V CDR1 and CDR2: MNHEY, SVGEGT. The CDR3 region has the DNA TGTGCCAGCAGTTCCAGAGGGTTTAGGGCAGATACGCAGTATTTT. Protein sequence: CASSSRGFRADTQYF.